This passage covers 16 T cell receptor beta chains from one sample sequenced in a study of shared clonotypes between healthy human individuals. Some clones are missing from TCRdb's copy, which holds only in-frame ones; the method was immunoSEQ multiplex PCR. In the table there are about 1 million clones, around 76% of which are singletons. Source material: memory CD4+ T cells sorted from blood. The subset is: CD45RA-negative fraction. The receptors come from a man younger than 35 in good health.

The chain employs TRBV6-5 and TRBJ2-2; the D call may be TRBD1 or TRBD2 (5 bases each). This CDR3 comprises 14 residues. Per germline, CDR1 MNHEY and CDR2 SVGAGI. V was trimmed by 2 bases and J by 2 bases, leaving 6 bases between them. Here the CDR3 reads CASSYRDNTGELFF. For the CDR3, the DNA is TGTGCCAGCAGTTACCGGGACAACACCGGGGAGCTGTTTTTT.

V and J are TRBV27 and TRBJ2-7, with 7 bases lining up with TRBD1. J gave up 0 bases and V 3 bases, and 8 bases lay outside the gene matches. Germline CDR1 is MNHEY and CDR2 is SMNVEV (reference sequence). The CDR3 runs 16 residues. CDR3 sequence reads: CASSFSGTVASYEQYF. CDR3 DNA: TGTGCCAGCAGTTTTTCCGGGACAGTGGCCTCCTACGAGCAGTACTTC.

With respect to this clone: This sample includes further DNA sequences coding for the same CDR3. V usage is TRBV6-5 and J usage is TRBJ2-5; the D call may be TRBD1 or TRBD2 (6 bases each). The CDR3 sequence is 14 residues long. Germline V CDR1 and CDR2: MNHEY, SVGAGI. Trimming shortened V by 2 bases and J by 2 bases, and 9 bases separated the two germline ends. The chain's CDR3 is CASSYPGAQETQYF. The CDR3 DNA is TGTGCCAGCAGTTACCCGGGGGCTCAAGAGACCCAGTACTTC.

This clone was seen only a few times. A much larger clone sits a single nucleotide away, making a read error possible. The identical CDR3 is also encoded by other nucleotide sequences in the sample. The rearrangement joins TRBV18 to TRBJ1-4; the D gene is possibly TRBD1 (5 bases). CDR1 is KGHSH and CDR2 is LQKENI in the germline V gene. The CDR3 consists of 13 residues. The V end was cut by 0 bases, the J end by 6 bases, with 5 bases between. CDR3 sequence: CASSPPGDEKLFF. The CDR3 DNA follows: TGTGCCAGCTCACCACCGGGGGATGAAAAACTGTTTTTT. Full variable domain (missing parts from reference TRBV18 and TRBJ1-4): NAGVMQNPRHLVRRRGQEARLRCSPMKGHSHVYWYRQLPEEGLKFMVYLQKENIIDESGMPKERFSAEFPKEGPSILRIQQVVRGDSAAYFCASSPPGDEKLFFGSGTQLSVL.

The rearrangement joins TRBV7-2 to TRBJ1-1; D ambiguous. The CDR3 runs to 14 residues. Germline-derived CDR1 and CDR2 are SGHTA and FQGNSA. Trimming removed 1 base at V and 5 bases at J, with 11 bases between. CDR3 sequence (DNA): TGTGCCAGCAGCTTAGGGGGAGCAGGTACTGAAGCTTTCTTT. This sequence encodes CASSLGGAGTEAFF.

This clone appeared a few times. J is TRBJ2-1 and V is TRBV4-1; 10 nucleotides align to TRBD2. J gave up 5 bases and V 4 bases, and 8 bases lay outside the gene matches. This CDR3 contains 16 residues. Per the germline V gene, CDR1 is MGHRA and CDR2 is YSYEKL. CDR3 sequence: CASSRPTSGWNNEQFF. The CDR3 nucleotides are TGCGCCAGCAGCCGACCGACTAGCGGGTGGAACAATGAGCAGTTCTTC.

This clone was seen ten or more times. The V gene is TRBV29-1, the J gene TRBJ1-2; D is perhaps TRBD1 (6 bases). Germline-derived CDR1 and CDR2 are SQVTM and ANQGSEA. V was pared by 7 bases and J by 6 bases, with 18 bases between. The CDR3 covers 13 residues. CDR3 protein: CSDSGVRRDGYTF. CDR3 nucleotides: TGCAGCGACTCAGGGGTAAGGAGAGATGGCTACACCTTC.

This clone was observed a few times. This sequence joins TRBV2 and TRBJ1-5; TRBD1 matches 9 bases. The junction had 14 bases not matched to a gene; V was cut back by 6 bases and J by 8 bases. The CDR3 loop spans 16 amino acids. Germline CDR1 reads SNHLY; CDR2 reads FYNNEI. CDR3 in amino acids: CASSETQGAPREPQHF. In nucleotides, the CDR3 is TGTGCCAGCAGCGAAACACAGGGGGCGCCTCGGGAGCCCCAGCATTTT. Full variable domain (rest looked up from reference TRBV2 and TRBJ1-5): EPEVTQTPSHQVTQMGQEVILRCVPISNHLYFYWYRQILGQKVEFLVSFYNNEISEKSEIFDDQFSVERPDGSNFTLKIRSTKLEDSAMYFCASSETQGAPREPQHFGDGTRLSIL.

This clone was seen more than once but under ten times. For the CDR3, the DNA is TGTGCCAGCACCAGCGGCCCCTATGGCTACACCTTC. It translates to CASTSGPYGYTF. The chain uses TRBV28 and TRBJ1-2; no firm D call. The CDR3 consists of 12 residues. Germline V gene data show CDR1 as MDHEN and CDR2 as SYDVKM. The V and J ends lost 7 bases and 4 bases respectively, with 10 bases between them.

The chain carries TRBV5-1 and TRBJ2-3; TRBD1 agrees at 7 bases. CDR3 length equals 12 residues. Germline CDR1 is SGHRS and CDR2 is YFSETQ. The J segment lost 4 bases and the V segment lost 7 bases, leaving 3 bases of the junction unmatched. CDR3 coding DNA: TGCGCCAGCGGACAGGCCGCAGATACGCAGTATTTT. Its translation: CASGQAADTQYF.

This sequence joins TRBV29-1 and TRBJ2-1, with D hard to call. Germline assignment: CDR1 SQVTM and CDR2 ANQGSEA. The V end was cut by 2 bases, the J end by 6 bases, with 14 bases between. This CDR3 spans 14 amino acids. CDR3 region: CSVERPMPPNEQFF. For the CDR3, the DNA is TGCAGCGTTGAAAGACCGATGCCCCCCAATGAGCAGTTCTTC.

This chain connects TRBV5-1 to TRBJ2-3; a possible D gene is TRBD1 (5 bases). The CDR3 has 16 residues. Trimming cost V 4 bases and J 4 bases, with 19 bases left between them. Germline V gene sequence: CDR1 SGHRS, CDR2 YFSETQ. CDR3 DNA sequence: TGCGCCAGCAGCCCCCGTTTGACCCGGACATCAGATACGCAGTATTTT. Amino acids: CASSPRLTRTSDTQYF.

The genes are TRBV19 and TRBJ1-1, with no clear D. The V gene's germline CDR1 is LNHDA and CDR2 SQIVND (reference sequence). Trimming shortened V by 6 bases and J by 1 base, and 12 bases separated the two germline ends. The CDR3 contains 14 residues. The CDR3 loop is CASSPLETNTEAFF. The CDR3 DNA is TGTGCCAGTAGCCCCCTTGAGACGAACACTGAAGCTTTCTTT.

This clone has at least ten counts. The chain joins TRBV5-5 to TRBJ1-2; D may be TRBD1 (6 bases). V gave up 2 bases and J gave up 2 bases, with 10 bases separating them. The germline CDR1 and CDR2 sequences are SGHKS and YYEKEE (reference sequence). The CDR3 is made up of 14 amino acids. CDR3 region: CASSLQGTNYGYTF. CDR3 DNA sequence: TGTGCCAGCAGCTTACAGGGAACGAACTATGGCTACACCTTC.

This clone came up a few times. This rearrangement joins TRBV11-2 to TRBJ2-1; D gene uncertain. Trimming left V 2 bases short and J 8 bases short, with 7 bases between. The germline gives CDR1 SGHAT, CDR2 FQNNGV. This CDR3 has 12 amino acids. The CDR3 DNA reads TGTGCCAGCAGCTTATCTACCTATGAGCAGTTCTTC. This sequence encodes CASSLSTYEQFF.

The chain employs TRBV18 and TRBJ1-4; D perhaps matches TRBD1 (6 bases). Germline V gene lookup returns CDR1 KGHSH and CDR2 LQKENI. This CDR3 has 15 residues. V lost 4 bases to trimming and J lost 8 bases, with 17 bases between them. Here the CDR3 reads CASSRGSGAGEKLFF. The DNA of the CDR3 is TGTGCCAGCTCACGAGGATCGGGGGCGGGAGAAAAACTGTTTTTT.